This TCR beta chain stems from a study of cytotoxic CD8 clonotypes in ibrutinib-treated CLL. As for the study in general: Enrolment comprised approximately 10 relapsed/refractory and over 14 treatment-naive patients; around 18 were IGHV unmutated.

The V segment lost 6 bases and the J segment 12 bases; nucleotides outside the gene matches: 10. Per the germline V gene, CDR1 is MNHEY and CDR2 is SVGAGI. The CDR3 has 12 residues. On this clone: Its antigen remains unknown.

Using immunoSEQ multiplex PCR, the repertoire was profiled, and TCRdb retains in-frame clones only, with some absent. Here the sample spans about 160,000 clones, roughly four fifths being singletons. Study-wide results and caveats: Public clonotypes were rare and shrank or held steady on treatment.

The TCR sequence derives from a human donor with chronic lymphocytic leukemia. The starting material was PBMCs, obtained after 24 months of ibrutinib treatment. The chain links TRBV6-5 to TRBJ1-1; 7 bases agree with TRBD1. In DNA, the CDR3 is TGTGCCAGCAGCCGTAAGGGGGCCCGGTCTTTCTTT. Protein: CASSRKGARSFF.